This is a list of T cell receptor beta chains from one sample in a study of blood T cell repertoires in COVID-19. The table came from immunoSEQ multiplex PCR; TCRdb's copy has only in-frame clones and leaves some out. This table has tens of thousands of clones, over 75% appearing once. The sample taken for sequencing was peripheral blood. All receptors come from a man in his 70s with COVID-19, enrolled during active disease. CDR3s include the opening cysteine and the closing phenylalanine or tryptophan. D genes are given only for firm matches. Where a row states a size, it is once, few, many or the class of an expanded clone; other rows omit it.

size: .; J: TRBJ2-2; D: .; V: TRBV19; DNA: TGTGCCAGTAGTATCCCGGGTACGAACACCGGGGAGCTGTTTTTT; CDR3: CASSIPGTNTGELFF
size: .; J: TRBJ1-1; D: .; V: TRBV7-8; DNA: TGTGCCAGCAGCTTAACCGAGACTTACACTGAAGCTTTCTTT; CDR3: CASSLTETYTEAFF
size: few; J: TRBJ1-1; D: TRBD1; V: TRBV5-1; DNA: TGCGCCAGCAGCTCCGGACAGGGGGCCTTTCCTGAAGCTTTCTTT; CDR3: CASSSGQGAFPEAFF
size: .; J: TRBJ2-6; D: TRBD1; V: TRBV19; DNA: TGTGCCAGTAGTAGGGGGGACAGGGCTGGGGCCAACGTCCTGACTTTC; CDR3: CASSRGDRAGANVLTF
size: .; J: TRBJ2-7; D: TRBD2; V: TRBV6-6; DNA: TGTGCCAGCAGTAAACTAGCGATCTACGAGCAGTACTTC; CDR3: CASSKLAIYEQYF
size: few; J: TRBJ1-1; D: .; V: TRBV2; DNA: TGTGCCAGCAGTGCGGACACGTTGAACACTGAAGCTTTCTTT; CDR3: CASSADTLNTEAFF
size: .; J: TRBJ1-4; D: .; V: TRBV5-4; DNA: TGTGCCAGCAGCTTTGGGGGGAGGAATGAAAAACTGTTTTTT; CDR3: CASSFGGRNEKLFF
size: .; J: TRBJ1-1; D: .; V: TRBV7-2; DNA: TGTGCCAGCAGCTTAGTCCACAGTATGAACACTGAAGCTTTCTTT; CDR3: CASSLVHSMNTEAFF
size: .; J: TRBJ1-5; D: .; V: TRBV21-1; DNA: TGTGCCAGCAGCGCAGAGGTTCAGCCCCAGCATTTT; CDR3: CASSAEVQPQHF
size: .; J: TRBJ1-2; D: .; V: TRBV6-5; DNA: TGTGCCAGCAGTTATCGATACGGCTATGGCTACACCTTC; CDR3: CASSYRYGYGYTF
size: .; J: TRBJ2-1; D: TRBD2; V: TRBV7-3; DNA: TGTGCCAGCAGCCTACACTCATTGCGGGAGGGATACAATGAGCAGTTCTTC; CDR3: CASSLHSLREGYNEQFF
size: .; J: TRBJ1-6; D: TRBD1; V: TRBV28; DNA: TGTGCCAGCAGATCCGGACAGGGTGGTTCACCCCTCCACTTT; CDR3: CASRSGQGGSPLHF
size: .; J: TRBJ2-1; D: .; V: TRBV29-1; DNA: TGCAGCGTTCACCCAGGCAGCCATGAGCAGTTCTTC; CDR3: CSVHPGSHEQFF
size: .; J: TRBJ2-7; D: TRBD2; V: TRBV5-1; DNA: TGCGCCAGCAGCCTCCTACTAGCGGACTCCTCCTACGAGCAGTACTTC; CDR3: CASSLLLADSSYEQYF
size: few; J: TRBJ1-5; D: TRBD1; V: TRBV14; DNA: TGTGCCAGCAGCTACACAGGGGGTCAGCCCCAGCATTTT; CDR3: CASSYTGGQPQHF
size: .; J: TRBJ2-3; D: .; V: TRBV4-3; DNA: TGCGCCAGCAGCCACGGACTCGGCACAGATACGCAGTATTTT; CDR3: CASSHGLGTDTQYF
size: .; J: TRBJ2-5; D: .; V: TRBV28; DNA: TGTGCCAGCAGTTCACCGGGACATGGGTATGAGACCCAGTACTTC; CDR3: CASSSPGHGYETQYF
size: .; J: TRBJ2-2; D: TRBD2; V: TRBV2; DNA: TGTGCCAGCAGACTAGCGGTTAACGGGGAGCTGTTTTTT; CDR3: CASRLAVNGELFF
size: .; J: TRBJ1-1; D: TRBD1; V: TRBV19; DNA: TGTGCCAGTAGTTCACAGGGGAGCACTGAAGCTTTCTTT; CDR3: CASSSQGSTEAFF
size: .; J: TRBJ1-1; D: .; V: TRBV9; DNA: TGTGCCAGCAGCGGGGTCTCTATCGGGACTGAAGCTTTCTTT; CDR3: CASSGVSIGTEAFF
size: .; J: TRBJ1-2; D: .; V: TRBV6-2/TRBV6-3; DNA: TGTGCCAGCAGTTACGGGGCCCTTTACTCCTATGGCTACACCTTC; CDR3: CASSYGALYSYGYTF
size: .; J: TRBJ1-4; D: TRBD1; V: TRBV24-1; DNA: TGTGCCACCAGTCGGACAGGGGTTGAAAAACTGTTTTTT; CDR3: CATSRTGVEKLFF
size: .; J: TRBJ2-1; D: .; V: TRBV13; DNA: TGTGCCAGCAGCCCCTTTATGGAGCGTTACAATGAGCAGTTCTTC; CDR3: CASSPFMERYNEQFF
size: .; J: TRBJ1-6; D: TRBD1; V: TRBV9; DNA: TGTGCCAGCAGCGATTCCGGGACAGCTCATTCACCCCTCCACTTT; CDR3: CASSDSGTAHSPLHF
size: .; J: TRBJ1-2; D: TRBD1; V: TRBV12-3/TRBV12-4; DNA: TGTGCCAGCAGTTTCACAGGGGTTGGCTACACCTTC; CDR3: CASSFTGVGYTF
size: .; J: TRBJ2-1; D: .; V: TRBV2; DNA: TGTGCCAGCTGTTTGGGGACTCCATCGCTGCAGTTCTTC; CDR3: CASCLGTPSLQFF
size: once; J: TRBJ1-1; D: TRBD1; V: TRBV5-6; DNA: TGTGCCAGCAGCTTGCCCGGGACAGGTATCATGAACACTGAAGCTTTCTTT; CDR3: CASSLPGTGIMNTEAFF
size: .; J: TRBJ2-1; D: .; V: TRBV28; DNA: TGTGCCAGCACCGGCAGGGGTTCCTACAATGAGCAGTTCTTC; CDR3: CASTGRGSYNEQFF
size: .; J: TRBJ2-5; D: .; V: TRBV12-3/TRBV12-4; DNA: TGTGCCAGCAGGAGGGAGGTGTTGGCGACCCAGTACTTC; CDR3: CASRREVLATQYF
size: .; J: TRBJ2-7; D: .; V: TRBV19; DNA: TGTGCCAGTAGTATAGACAGGGCGACCCACGAGCAGTACTTC; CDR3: CASSIDRATHEQYF
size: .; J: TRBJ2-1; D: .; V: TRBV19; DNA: TGTGCCAGTAGTATCCGGGTCCAGGGGGGCTACAATGAGCAGTTCTTC; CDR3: CASSIRVQGGYNEQFF
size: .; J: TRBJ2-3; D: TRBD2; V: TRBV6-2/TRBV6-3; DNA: TGTGCCAGCAGTAAAGGTCCGACTAGCGGGGAGGATACGCAGTATTTT; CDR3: CASSKGPTSGEDTQYF
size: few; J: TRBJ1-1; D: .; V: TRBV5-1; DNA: TGCGCCAGCAGCTTGTCCGAAGGAGGAACTGAAGCTTTCTTT; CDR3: CASSLSEGGTEAFF
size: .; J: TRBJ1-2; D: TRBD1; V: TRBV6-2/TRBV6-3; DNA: TGTGCCAGCAGTTTCCGACAGGGGGCGGCTGGCTACACCTTC; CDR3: CASSFRQGAAGYTF
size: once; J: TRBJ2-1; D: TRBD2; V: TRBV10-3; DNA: TGTGCCATCAGTGCGGGAGGGTACAATGAGCAGTTCTTC; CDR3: CAISAGGYNEQFF